These 15 T cell receptor beta chains were sequenced from one sample in a study of cytomegalovirus exposure and HLA in healthy donors. PCR employed 60 Vbeta and 13 Jbeta primers. Sequencing was performed with immunoSEQ multiplex PCR; in TCRdb, only in-frame clones are kept and a portion is missing. The top ten hold around 1.5% of the sample, which has around 140,000 clones, just under 85% seen once. Sample: PBMCs. The receptors were sampled from a man aged 25 to 40 in good health and CMV-seropositive.

This clone was counted once. The chain couples TRBV14 to TRBJ2-4; D remains unclear. Trimming left V 0 bases short and J 12 bases short, with 18 bases between. CDR1 is SGHDN and CDR2 is FVKESK in the germline V gene. The CDR3 totals 15 residues. This CDR3 is CASSQEDLFAGYQYF. CDR3 in DNA: TGTGCCAGCAGCCAAGAAGACCTTTTTGCAGGCTATCAGTACTTC.

The genes are TRBV6-5 and TRBJ2-1; TRBD2 might be the D (6 bases). Germline lookup yields CDR1 MNHEY and CDR2 SVGAGI. The CDR3 covers 15 residues. V was pared by 3 bases and J by 7 bases, with 16 bases between. The CDR3 coding sequence is TGTGCCAGCAGTTATGCGGGACCCCCCCAGAATGAGCAGTTCTTC. Translated: CASSYAGPPQNEQFF.

This clone was detected a few times. This chain joins TRBV19 and TRBJ2-6; TRBD1 matches at 7 bases. The CDR3 is made up of 15 amino acids. Germline assignment: CDR1 LNHDA and CDR2 SQIVND (reference sequence). The J segment lost 4 bases and the V segment lost 6 bases, leaving 6 bases of the junction unmatched. CDR3 sequence reads: CASRPGGSGANVLTF. CDR3 coding DNA: TGTGCCAGTAGGCCAGGGGGATCCGGGGCCAACGTCCTGACTTTC. The variable domain in full, completed from reference TRBV19 and TRBJ2-6, reads DGGITQSPKYLFRKEGQNVTLSCEQNLNHDAMYWYRQDPGQGLRLIYYSQIVNDFQKGDIAEGYSVSREKKESFPLTVTSAQKNPTAFYLCASRPGGSGANVLTFGAGSRLTVL.

This rearrangement joins TRBV10-1 to TRBJ2-2, with TRBD1 as a possible D gene (5 bases). The CDR3 covers 18 residues. Trimming removed 8 bases at V and 6 bases at J, with 28 bases between. Germline CDR1 is WNHNN and CDR2 is SYGVQD (reference sequence). The CDR3 protein is CASPQDSRTRLYSGELFF. CDR3 DNA sequence: TGCGCCAGCCCCCAAGACAGCCGGACCCGGCTATACTCCGGGGAGCTGTTTTTT.

CDR3 protein: CASSTHRGETQYF. The CDR3 nucleotides read TGTGCCAGCAGTACTCATAGGGGGGAGACCCAGTACTTC. The rearrangement uses TRBV6-5 and TRBJ2-5, with D perhaps matching TRBD1 (6 bases). Trimming removed 5 bases at V and 5 bases at J, with 12 bases between. The CDR3 runs to 13 residues. Germline V gene data show CDR1 as MNHEY and CDR2 as SVGAGI.

The rearrangement links TRBV5-1 to TRBJ2-7, with TRBD1 matching 8 bases. V trimming: 0 bases; J trimming: 9 bases; junction bases outside the gene matches: 2. This CDR3 is 12 amino acids long. In germline, CDR1 is SGHRS, CDR2 YFSETQ. This chain's CDR3 is CASSLVDRGQYF. The CDR3 DNA follows: TGCGCCAGCAGCTTGGTAGACAGGGGGCAGTACTTC.

The J gene is TRBJ2-7, the V gene TRBV2, with 9 bases that match TRBD1. The junction had 6 bases not matched to a gene; V was cut back by 9 bases and J by 6 bases. In germline, CDR1 is SNHLY, CDR2 FYNNEI. The CDR3 spans 12 residues. The CDR3 sequence: CARRTGATEQYF. The CDR3 nucleotides are TGTGCCAGGAGGACAGGGGCAACCGAGCAGTACTTC.

The V call is TRBV9, the J call TRBJ2-1; 13 bases match TRBD2. Germline V gene lookup returns CDR1 SGDLS and CDR2 YYNGEE. J was trimmed by 5 bases and V by 3 bases; bases with no gene match: 5. This CDR3 is 16 amino acids long. The DNA of the CDR3 is TGTGCCAGCAGCGCCGGGACTAGCGGGATGGACAATGAGCAGTTCTTC. It codes for CASSAGTSGMDNEQFF.

J is TRBJ2-3 and V is TRBV10-3; D is unclear. Germline CDR1 reads ENHRY; CDR2 reads SYGVKD. Trimming cost V 8 bases and J 1 base, with 13 bases left between them. This CDR3 contains 14 residues. The CDR3 sequence is CAIQKQVGTDTQYF. For the CDR3, the DNA is TGTGCCATCCAAAAGCAGGTGGGCACAGATACGCAGTATTTT.

The gene calls are TRBV6-1 and TRBJ1-2; the match to TRBD1 covers 7 bases. Per the germline V gene, CDR1 is MNHNS and CDR2 is SASEGT. CDR3 length equals 15 residues. V lost 4 bases to trimming and J lost 0 bases; unmatched junction nucleotides: 5. CDR3 residues: CASSVRDRANYGYTF. The CDR3 DNA reads TGTGCCAGCAGTGTCCGGGACAGAGCTAACTATGGCTACACCTTC.

This clone has only one observation. The gene calls are TRBV7-9 and TRBJ2-1, with D perhaps matching TRBD1 (5 bases). This CDR3 contains 15 residues. V was trimmed by 0 bases and J by 4 bases, leaving 10 bases between them. The germline gives CDR1 SEHNR, CDR2 FQNEAQ (reference sequence). In DNA, the CDR3 is TGTGCCAGCAGCTTAGCCCTCAGGGTGTACAATGAGCAGTTCTTC. Encoded protein: CASSLALRVYNEQFF.

V usage is TRBV5-1 and J usage is TRBJ1-1; D perhaps matches TRBD1 (5 bases). There are 12 residues in the CDR3. The V end was cut by 4 bases, the J end by 9 bases, with 13 bases between. CDR1 is SGHRS, CDR2 YFSETQ, per germline. CDR3 residues: CASSGQGLKAFF. In DNA form, the CDR3 reads TGCGCCAGCAGCGGTCAGGGCCTGAAAGCTTTCTTT.

This chain uses TRBV5-1 with TRBJ2-6; no clear D. The CDR3 contains 16 residues. Deletions cut 3 bases from V and 2 bases from J, with 12 bases between. CDR1 SGHRS and CDR2 YFSETQ come from the germline V gene. The CDR3 is CASSSQSFTGANVLTF. CDR3 coding DNA: TGCGCCAGCAGCTCCCAGTCCTTTACTGGGGCCAACGTCCTGACTTTC.

The V call is TRBV6-5, the J call TRBJ1-2; 7 bases align to TRBD1. Germline lookup yields CDR1 MNHEY and CDR2 SVGAGI. The CDR3 sequence is 13 residues long. Germline trimming cut 7 bases from V and 2 bases from J; bases unmatched to any gene: 4. CDR3 in DNA: TGTGCCAGCAAGACACAGGGGAACTATGGCTACACCTTC. Amino acid sequence: CASKTQGNYGYTF.

This chain uses TRBV27 with TRBJ2-5, with 7 bases lining up with TRBD2. The V segment lost 8 bases and the J segment 2 bases; nucleotides outside the gene matches: 11. The CDR3 is made up of 15 amino acids. CDR1 and CDR2 (germline): MNHEY, SMNVEV (reference sequence). In DNA form, the CDR3 reads TGTGCCAGCGGACCGACAGCGGGGATACAAGAGACCCAGTACTTC. Its translation: CASGPTAGIQETQYF.